The sequence of this T cell receptor (beta chain) was determined in a study of read filtering for tumor transcriptome and immune sequencing. This clonotype was seen a handful of times. Per the germline V gene, CDR1 is SGHDT and CDR2 is YYEEEE. V dropped 3 bases and J dropped 5 bases, with 15 bases sitting between them. The CDR3 runs to 14 residues. Molecular barcoded adaptors covering alpha/delta and beta/gamma chains were used on approximately 400 ng RNA. Via MiXCR, TCRdb re-called the reads, giving one row per CDR3 protein. The sample carries 100,000 to 150,000 distinct CDR3 sequences, about 13% recorded once.

The specimen was a population of CD138-negative cells sorted from bone marrow. The chain combines TRBV5-6 with TRBJ2-7; D may match TRBD1 or TRBD2 (5 bases each). This clonotype originated in a donor over 35 with multiple myeloma. Here the CDR3 DNA reads TGTGCCAGCAGCTGGGGACGGCCGTTGAACGAGCAGTACTTC. Translated, it gives CASSWGRPLNEQYF.